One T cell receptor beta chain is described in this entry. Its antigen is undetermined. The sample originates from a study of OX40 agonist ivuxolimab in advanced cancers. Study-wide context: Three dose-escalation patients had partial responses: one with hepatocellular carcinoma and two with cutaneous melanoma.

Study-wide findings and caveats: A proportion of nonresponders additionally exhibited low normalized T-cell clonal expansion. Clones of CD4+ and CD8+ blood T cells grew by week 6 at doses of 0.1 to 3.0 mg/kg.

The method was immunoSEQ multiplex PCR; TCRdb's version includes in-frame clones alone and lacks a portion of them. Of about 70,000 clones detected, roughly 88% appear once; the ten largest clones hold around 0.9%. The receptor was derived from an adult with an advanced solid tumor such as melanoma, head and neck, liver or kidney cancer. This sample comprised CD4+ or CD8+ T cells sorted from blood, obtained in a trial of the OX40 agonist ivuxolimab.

CDR3 protein: CASSLGLGGDPYEQYF. CDR3 nucleotide sequence: TGTGCCAGCAGCTTGGGCCTCGGGGGGGACCCCTACGAGCAGTACTTC. This chain connects TRBV7-9 to TRBJ2-7; TRBD2 matches 8 bases. The J segment lost 2 bases and the V segment lost 3 bases, leaving 9 bases of the junction unmatched. This CDR3 region has 16 residues. Germline loops: CDR1 SEHNR, CDR2 FQNEAQ (reference sequence).